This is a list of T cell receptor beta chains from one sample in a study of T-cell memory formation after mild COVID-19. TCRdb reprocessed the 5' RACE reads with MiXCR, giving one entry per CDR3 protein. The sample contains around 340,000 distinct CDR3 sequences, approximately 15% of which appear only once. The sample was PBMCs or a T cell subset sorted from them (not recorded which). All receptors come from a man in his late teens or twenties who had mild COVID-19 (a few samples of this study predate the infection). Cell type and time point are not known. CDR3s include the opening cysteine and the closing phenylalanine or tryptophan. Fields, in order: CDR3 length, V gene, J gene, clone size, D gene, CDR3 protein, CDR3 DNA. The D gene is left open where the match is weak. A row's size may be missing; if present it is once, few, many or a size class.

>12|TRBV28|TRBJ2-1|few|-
CASSLRLAEQFF
TGTGCCAGCAGTTTAAGGTTGGCTGAGCAGTTCTTC
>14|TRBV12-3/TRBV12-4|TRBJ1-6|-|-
CASTPTAHNSPLHF
TGTGCCAGCACTCCGACCGCACATAATTCACCCCTCCACTTT
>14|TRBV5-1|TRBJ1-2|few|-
CASSSLTGGDGYTF
TGCGCCAGCAGCTCGCTGACAGGAGGGGATGGCTACACCTTC
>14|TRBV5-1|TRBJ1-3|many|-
CASSQGLSGNTIYF
TGCGCCAGCAGCCAAGGCCTCTCTGGAAACACCATATATTTT
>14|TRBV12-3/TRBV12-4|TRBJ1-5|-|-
CASALGGGGQPQHF
TGTGCCAGCGCCCTGGGGGGAGGTGGGCAGCCCCAGCATTTT
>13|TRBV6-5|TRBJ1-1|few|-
CATQRTGNTEAFF
TGTGCCACCCAACGAACGGGGAACACTGAAGCTTTCTTT
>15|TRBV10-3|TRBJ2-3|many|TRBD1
CAISDRTGETDTQYF
TGTGCCATCAGTGATAGGACAGGGGAGACAGATACGCAGTATTTT
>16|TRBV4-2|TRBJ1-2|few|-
CASSQEGSGASYGYTF
TGTGCCAGCAGCCAAGAAGGGTCGGGAGCGAGCTATGGCTACACCTTC
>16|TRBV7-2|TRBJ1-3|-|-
CASSYGGHQSGNTIYF
TGTGCCAGCAGCTATGGGGGCCACCAATCTGGAAACACCATATATTTT
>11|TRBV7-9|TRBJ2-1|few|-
CASSSSNRQFF
TGTGCCAGCAGCTCCTCGAATAGGCAGTTCTTC
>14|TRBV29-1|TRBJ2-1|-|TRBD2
CSVEVSGSMYEQFF
TGCAGCGTTGAGGTTAGCGGGAGTATGTATGAGCAGTTCTTC
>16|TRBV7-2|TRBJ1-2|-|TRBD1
CASSPRDRGHRYGYTF
TGTGCCAGCAGCCCCCGGGACAGGGGGCATCGGTATGGCTACACCTTC
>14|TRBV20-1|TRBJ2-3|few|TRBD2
CSATSGVSTDTQYF
TGCAGTGCTACTAGCGGGGTTAGCACAGATACGCAGTATTTT
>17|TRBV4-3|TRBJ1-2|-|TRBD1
CASSQIPPGQGSSGYTF
TGCGCCAGCAGCCAAATACCACCGGGACAGGGATCATCCGGCTACACCTTC
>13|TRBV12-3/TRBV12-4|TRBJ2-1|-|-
CASSSTRGNEQFF
TGTGCCAGCAGTTCGACACGGGGGAATGAGCAGTTCTTC
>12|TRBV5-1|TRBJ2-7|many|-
CASSLTVYEQYF
TGCGCCAGCAGCTTGACGGTCTACGAGCAGTACTTC
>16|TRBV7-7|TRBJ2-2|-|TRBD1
CASSSTGTGGTGELFF
TGTGCTAGCAGCTCGACCGGGACAGGGGGCACCGGGGAGCTGTTTTTT
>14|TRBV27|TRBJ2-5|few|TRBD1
CASRRGGGSETQYF
TGTGCCAGCAGACGAGGGGGCGGGTCGGAGACCCAGTACTTC
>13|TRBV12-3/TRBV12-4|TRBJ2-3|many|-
CASSLGAEWTQYF
TGTGCCAGCAGTTTAGGGGCCGAGTGGACGCAGTATTTT
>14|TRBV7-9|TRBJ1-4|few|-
CASSLGTDNEKLFF
TGTGCCAGCAGCTTAGGGACAGACAATGAAAAACTGTTTTTT
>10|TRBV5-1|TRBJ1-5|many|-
CASSHQPQHF
TGCGCCAGCAGTCATCAGCCCCAGCATTTT
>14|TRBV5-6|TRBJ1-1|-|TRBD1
CASSYGTGNGEAFF
TGTGCCAGCAGCTACGGGACAGGGAATGGTGAAGCTTTCTTT
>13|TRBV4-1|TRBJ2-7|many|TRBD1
CASSQGDSYEQYF
TGCGCCAGCAGCCAAGGGGACAGCTACGAGCAGTACTTC
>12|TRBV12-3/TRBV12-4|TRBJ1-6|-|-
CASSFNRSPLHF
TGTGCCAGCAGTTTTAATAGGTCACCCCTCCACTTT
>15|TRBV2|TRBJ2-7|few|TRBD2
CASSALAGTSYEQYF
TGTGCCAGCAGTGCCCTAGCGGGGACCTCCTACGAGCAGTACTTC
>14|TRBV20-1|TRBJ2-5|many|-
CSARGLWHQETQYF
TGCAGTGCTCGGGGGCTATGGCACCAAGAGACCCAGTACTTC
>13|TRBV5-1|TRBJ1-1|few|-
CASSGDGYTEAFF
TGCGCCAGCAGCGGGGACGGGTACACTGAAGCTTTCTTT
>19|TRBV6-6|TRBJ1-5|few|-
CASSYRSGYPRTSNQPQHF
TGTGCCAGCAGTTACCGGTCAGGCTATCCTCGGACTAGCAATCAGCCCCAGCATTTT